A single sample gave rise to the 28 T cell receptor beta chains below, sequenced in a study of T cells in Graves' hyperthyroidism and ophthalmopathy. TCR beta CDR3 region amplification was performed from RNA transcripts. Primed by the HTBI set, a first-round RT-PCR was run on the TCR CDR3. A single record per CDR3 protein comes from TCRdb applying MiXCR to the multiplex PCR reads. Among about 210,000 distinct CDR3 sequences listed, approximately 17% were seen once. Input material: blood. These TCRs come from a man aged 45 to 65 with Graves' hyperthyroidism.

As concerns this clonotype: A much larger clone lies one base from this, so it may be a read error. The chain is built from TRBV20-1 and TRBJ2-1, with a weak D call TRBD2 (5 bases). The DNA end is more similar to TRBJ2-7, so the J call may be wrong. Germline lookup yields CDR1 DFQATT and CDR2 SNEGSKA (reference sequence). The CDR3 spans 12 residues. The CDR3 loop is CSADGEGNEQYF. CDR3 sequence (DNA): TGCAGTGCCGACGGGGAAGGGAATGAGCAGTACTTC.

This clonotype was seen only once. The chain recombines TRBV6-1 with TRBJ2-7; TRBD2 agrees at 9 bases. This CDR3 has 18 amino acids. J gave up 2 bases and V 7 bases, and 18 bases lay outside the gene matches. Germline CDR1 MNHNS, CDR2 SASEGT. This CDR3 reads CASIRMGGASGITYEQYF. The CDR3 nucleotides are TGTGCCAGCATCCGAATGGGGGGGGCTAGCGGGATCACCTACGAGCAGTACTTC.

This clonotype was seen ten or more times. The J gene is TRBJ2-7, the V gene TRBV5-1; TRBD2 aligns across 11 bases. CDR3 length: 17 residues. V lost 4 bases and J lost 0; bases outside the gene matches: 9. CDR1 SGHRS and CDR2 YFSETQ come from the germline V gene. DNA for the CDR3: TGCGCCAGCAGCCAAGGACTAGCGGGCGCGAGCTCCTACGAGCAGTACTTC. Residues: CASSQGLAGASSYEQYF.

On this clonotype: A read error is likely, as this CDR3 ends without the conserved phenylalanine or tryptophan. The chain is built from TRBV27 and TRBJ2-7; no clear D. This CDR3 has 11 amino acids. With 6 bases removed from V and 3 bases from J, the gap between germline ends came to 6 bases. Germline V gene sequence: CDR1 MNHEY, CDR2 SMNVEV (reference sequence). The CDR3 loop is CASRSSYEQYL. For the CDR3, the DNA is TGTGCCAGCAGGAGTAGCTACGAGCAGTACCTC.

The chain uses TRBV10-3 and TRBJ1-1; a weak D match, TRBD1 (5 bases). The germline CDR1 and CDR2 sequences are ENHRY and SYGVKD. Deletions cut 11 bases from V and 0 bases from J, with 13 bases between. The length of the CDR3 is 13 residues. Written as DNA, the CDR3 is TGTGCCGTACTGGGGGAAATGAACACTGAAGCTTTCTTT. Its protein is CAVLGEMNTEAFF.

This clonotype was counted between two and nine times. The CDR3 DNA reads as TGCGCCAGCAGCTTGGGGCGGGAGAACACTGAAGCTTTCTTT. Protein product: CASSLGRENTEAFF. V usage is TRBV5-1 and J usage is TRBJ1-1; no clear D. CDR3 length: 14 residues. Between the trimmed V and J ends, which lost 0 bases and 1 base, there was a span of 7 bases. Germline CDR1 reads SGHRS; CDR2 reads YFSETQ. Complete variable domain (other parts from reference TRBV5-1 and TRBJ1-1): KAGVTQTPRYLIKTRGQQVTLSCSPISGHRSVSWYQQTPGQGLQFLFEYFSETQRNKGNFPGRFSGRQFSNSRSEMNVSTLELGDSALYLCASSLGRENTEAFFGQGTRLTVV.

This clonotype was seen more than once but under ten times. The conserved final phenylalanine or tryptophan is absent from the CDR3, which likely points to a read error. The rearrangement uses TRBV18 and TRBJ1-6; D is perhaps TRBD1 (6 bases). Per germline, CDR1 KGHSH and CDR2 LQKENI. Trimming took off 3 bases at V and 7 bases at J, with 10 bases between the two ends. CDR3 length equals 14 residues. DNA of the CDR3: TGTGCCAGCTCACCCACGGACAGAAATTCACCCCTCCACCTT. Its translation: CASSPTDRNSPLHL.

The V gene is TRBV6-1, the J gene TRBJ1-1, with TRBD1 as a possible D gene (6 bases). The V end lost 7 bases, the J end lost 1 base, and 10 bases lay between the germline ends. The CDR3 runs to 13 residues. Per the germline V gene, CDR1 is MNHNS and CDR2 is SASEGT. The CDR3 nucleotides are TGTGCCAGCACGGGCAGGGGGAACACTGAAGCTTTCTTT. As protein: CASTGRGNTEAFF.

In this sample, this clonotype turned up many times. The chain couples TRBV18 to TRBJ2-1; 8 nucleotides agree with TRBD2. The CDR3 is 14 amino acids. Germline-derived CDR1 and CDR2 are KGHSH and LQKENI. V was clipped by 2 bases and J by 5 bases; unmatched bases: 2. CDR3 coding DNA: TGTGCCAGCTCACCATCGACTAGCGACAATGAGCAGTTCTTC. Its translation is CASSPSTSDNEQFF.

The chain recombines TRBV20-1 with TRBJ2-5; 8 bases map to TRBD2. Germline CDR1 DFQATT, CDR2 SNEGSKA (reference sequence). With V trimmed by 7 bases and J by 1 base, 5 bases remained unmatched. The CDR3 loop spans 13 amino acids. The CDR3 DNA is TGCAGTGGGACTAGCTTCAGCCAAGAGACCCAGTACTTC. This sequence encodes CSGTSFSQETQYF.

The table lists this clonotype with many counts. This chain's CDR3 is CASSFQTVGNTEAFF. The CDR3 nucleotides are TGTGCCAGCAGCTTCCAGACAGTTGGTAACACTGAAGCTTTCTTT. The chain uses TRBV7-8 and TRBJ1-1; possibly TRBD1 for D (5 bases). From germline, CDR1 is SGHVS and CDR2 FQNEAQ. The V gene lost 3 bases and the J gene lost 2 bases, with 13 bases spanning the gap. There are 15 residues in the CDR3.

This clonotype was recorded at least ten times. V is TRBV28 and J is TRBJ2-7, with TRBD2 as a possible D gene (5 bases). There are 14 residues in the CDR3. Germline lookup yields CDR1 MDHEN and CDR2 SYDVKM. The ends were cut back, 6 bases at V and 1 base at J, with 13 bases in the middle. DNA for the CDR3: TGTGCCAGCAGAGCCCGGCGAGGGTCCTACGAGCAGTACTTC. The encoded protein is CASRARRGSYEQYF. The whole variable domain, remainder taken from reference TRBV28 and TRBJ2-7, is DVKVTQSSRYLVKRTGEKVFLECVQDMDHENMFWYRQDPGLGLRLIYFSYDVKMKEKGDIPEGYSVSREKKERFSLILESASTNQTSMYLCASRARRGSYEQYFGPGTRLTVT.

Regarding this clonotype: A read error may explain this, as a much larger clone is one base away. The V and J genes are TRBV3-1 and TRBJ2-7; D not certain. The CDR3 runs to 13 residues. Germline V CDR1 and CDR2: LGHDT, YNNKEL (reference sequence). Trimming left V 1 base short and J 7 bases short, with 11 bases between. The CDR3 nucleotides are TGTGCCAGCAGCCAAGCGTACAGCCTTGAGCAGTACTTC. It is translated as CASSQAYSLEQYF.

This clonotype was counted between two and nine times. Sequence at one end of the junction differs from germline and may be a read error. CDR3 DNA sequence: TGTGCCAGCAGCCCCAGGTATTTT. Residues: CASSPRYF. V usage is TRBV7-9 and J usage is TRBJ1-5; D not resolved. Germline assignment: CDR1 SEHNR and CDR2 FQNEAQ (reference sequence). This CDR3 is built from 8 residues.

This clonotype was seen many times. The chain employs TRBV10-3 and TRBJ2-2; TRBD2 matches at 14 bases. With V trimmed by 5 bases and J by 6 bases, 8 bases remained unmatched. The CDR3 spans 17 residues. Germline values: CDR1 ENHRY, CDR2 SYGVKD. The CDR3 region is CAISSTGLAGAAGELFF. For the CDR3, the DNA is TGTGCCATCAGTTCGACGGGACTAGCGGGAGCTGCCGGGGAGCTGTTTTTT.

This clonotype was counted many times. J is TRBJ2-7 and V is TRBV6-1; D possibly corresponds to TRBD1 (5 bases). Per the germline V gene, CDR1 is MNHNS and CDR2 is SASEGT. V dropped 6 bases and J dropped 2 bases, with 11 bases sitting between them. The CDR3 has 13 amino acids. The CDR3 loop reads CASSPTGTYEQYF. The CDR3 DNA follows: TGTGCCAGCAGCCCTACAGGTACCTACGAGCAGTACTTC.

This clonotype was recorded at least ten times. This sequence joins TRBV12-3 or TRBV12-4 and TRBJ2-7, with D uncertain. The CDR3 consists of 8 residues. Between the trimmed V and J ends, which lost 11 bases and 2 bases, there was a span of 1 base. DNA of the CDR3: TGTGCCGCCTACGAGCAGTACTTC. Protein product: CAAYEQYF.

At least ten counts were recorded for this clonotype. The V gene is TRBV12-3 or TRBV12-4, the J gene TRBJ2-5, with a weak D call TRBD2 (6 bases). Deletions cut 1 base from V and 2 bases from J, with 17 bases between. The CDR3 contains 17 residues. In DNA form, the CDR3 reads TGTGCCAGCAGTTTAGGAGGGATGGGTAGCGGACAAGAGACCCAGTACTTC. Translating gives CASSLGGMGSGQETQYF.

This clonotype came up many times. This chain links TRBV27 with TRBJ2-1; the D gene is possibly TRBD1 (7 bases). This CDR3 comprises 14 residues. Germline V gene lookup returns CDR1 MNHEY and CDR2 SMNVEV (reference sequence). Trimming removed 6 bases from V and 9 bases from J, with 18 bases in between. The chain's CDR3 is CASRFTRQGGEQFF. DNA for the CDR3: TGTGCCAGCAGATTCACTCGTCAGGGGGGTGAGCAGTTCTTC.

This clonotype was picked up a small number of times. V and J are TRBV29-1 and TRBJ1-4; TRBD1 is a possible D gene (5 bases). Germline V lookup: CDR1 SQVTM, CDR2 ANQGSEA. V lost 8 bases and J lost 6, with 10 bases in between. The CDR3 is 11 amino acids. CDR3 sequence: CSCGGDEKLFF. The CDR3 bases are TGCAGCTGTGGGGGGGATGAAAAACTGTTTTTT.

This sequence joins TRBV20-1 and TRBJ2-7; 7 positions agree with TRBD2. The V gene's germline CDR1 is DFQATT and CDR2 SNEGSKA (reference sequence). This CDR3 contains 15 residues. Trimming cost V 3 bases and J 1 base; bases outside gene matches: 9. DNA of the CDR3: TGCAGTGCTAGGGAGCGGGGAAGAAGGTCCTACGAGCAGTACTTC. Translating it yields CSARERGRRSYEQYF.

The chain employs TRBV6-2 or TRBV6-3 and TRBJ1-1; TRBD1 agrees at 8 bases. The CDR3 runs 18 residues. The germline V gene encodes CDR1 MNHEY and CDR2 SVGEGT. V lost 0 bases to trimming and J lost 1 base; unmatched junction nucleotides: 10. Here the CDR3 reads CASSYSIPGGEWNTEAFF. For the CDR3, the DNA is TGTGCCAGCAGTTACTCGATCCCAGGGGGCGAATGGAACACTGAAGCTTTCTTT.

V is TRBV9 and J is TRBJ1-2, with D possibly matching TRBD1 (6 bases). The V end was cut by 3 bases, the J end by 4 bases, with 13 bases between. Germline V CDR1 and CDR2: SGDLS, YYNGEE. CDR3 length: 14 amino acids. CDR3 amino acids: CASSGLRGGYGYTF. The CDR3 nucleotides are TGTGCCAGCAGCGGTCTTAGGGGGGGCTATGGCTACACCTTC. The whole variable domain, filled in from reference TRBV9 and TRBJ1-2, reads DSGVTQTPKHLITATGQRVTLRCSPRSGDLSVYWYQQSLDQGLQFLIQYYNGEERAKGNILERFSAQQFPDLHSELNLSSLELGDSALYFCASSGLRGGYGYTFGSGTRLTVV.

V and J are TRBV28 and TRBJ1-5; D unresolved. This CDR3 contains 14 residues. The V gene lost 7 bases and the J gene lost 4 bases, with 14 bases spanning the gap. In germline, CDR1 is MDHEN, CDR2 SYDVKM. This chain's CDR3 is CASTRLGWNQPQHF. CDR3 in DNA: TGTGCCAGCACCCGACTTGGATGGAATCAGCCCCAGCATTTT.

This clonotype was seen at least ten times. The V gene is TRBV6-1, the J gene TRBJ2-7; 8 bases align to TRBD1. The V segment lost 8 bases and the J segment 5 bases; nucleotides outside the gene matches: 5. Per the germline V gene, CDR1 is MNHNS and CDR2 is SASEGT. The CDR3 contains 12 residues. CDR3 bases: TGTGCCAGCGGACAGGGAATACACGAGCAGTACTTC. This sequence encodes CASGQGIHEQYF.

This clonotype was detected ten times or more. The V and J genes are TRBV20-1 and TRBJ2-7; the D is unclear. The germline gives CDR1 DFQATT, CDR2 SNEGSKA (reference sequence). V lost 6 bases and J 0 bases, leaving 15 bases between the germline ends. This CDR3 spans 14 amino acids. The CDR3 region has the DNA TGCAGTGCCCCCAAGGATTCTAGCTCCTACGAGCAGTACTTC. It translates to CSAPKDSSSYEQYF.

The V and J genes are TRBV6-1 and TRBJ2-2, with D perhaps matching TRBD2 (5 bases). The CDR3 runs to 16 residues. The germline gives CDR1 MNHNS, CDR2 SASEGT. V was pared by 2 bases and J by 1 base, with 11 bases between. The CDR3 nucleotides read TGTGCCAGCAGTGAACTGTTAGGGAGGAACACCGGGGAGCTGTTTTTT. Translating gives CASSELLGRNTGELFF.

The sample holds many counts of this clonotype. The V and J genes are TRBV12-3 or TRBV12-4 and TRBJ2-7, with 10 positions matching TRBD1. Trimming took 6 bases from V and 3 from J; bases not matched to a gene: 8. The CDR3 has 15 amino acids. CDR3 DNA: TGTGCCAGCAGCCGCCCCGGGACAGGGGACTACGAGCAGTACTTC. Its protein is CASSRPGTGDYEQYF.